Reported below is one TCR beta chain. The antigen this receptor binds is unknown. Per-nucleotide qualities are absent, and no much larger clonotype sits a single base away. These data come from a study of blood T cell repertoires in COVID-19 (dated by TCRdb to about 2020). Study-level background: The collaborator samples originated in the United States, Italy and Spain and spanned the acute and convalescent phases of COVID-19. The samples were drawn from the first 160 participants of the ongoing ImmuneRACE study and from more than 1,000 subjects provided by 6 global collaborators. The prospective study material was composed of cDNA or gDNA derived from T cells, B-cell-depleted T cells, or PBMCs. The dataset comprised deeply sampled blood TCRbeta repertoires from subjects exposed to, actively infected with, or recovered from COVID-19. The repertoires were released in a freely available public database intended as a resource for research on the immune response to SARS-CoV-2. Where available, HLA class I and class II types were taken from metadata supplied by the sample provider and were not determined by assay-based typing. Nearly every sample came with metadata listing a de-identified subject ID, COVID-19 status, age in years and sex. What the work shows at the level of the full study, not this receptor alone: The quantity of clinical and demographic metadata differed by source and by participant and was supplied without curation.

CDR1 SGHDT and CDR2 YYEEEE are derived from the germline V gene. Reading from cysteine to phenylalanine, the CDR3 counts 14 amino acids. Only the CDR3 DNA stays, 42 bases, in frame from base 1. Trimming takes 3 bases off V and 4 bases off J; junction bases not matched to a gene: 3. Collaborating institutions collected whole blood in K2EDTA tubes following their own protocols. Collaborator samples were shipped for TCRbeta analysis as frozen whole blood, isolated PBMCs, or DNA extracted from either sample type. TCRbeta CDR3 regions were amplified from genomic DNA using the immunoSEQ Assay, a bias-controlled multiplex PCR. Under the source paper's analysis protocol: Nucleated cell counts per sample were estimated from amplification of reference gene primers within the assay. Sequence reads were collapsed and filtered to measure the absolute abundance of every unique TCRbeta CDR3 rearrangement. For each sample, productive Simpson clonality was calculated as the square root of Simpson's diversity index over productive rearrangements. TCRdb re-hosts the immuneACCESS table, in-frame sequences only. Its copies lack some clones; in the studies checked, an unresolved V gene accounts for under half of them, and the cause for the rest is not known. The V and J calls and clone size are taken from that table; D and trimming were inferred from the DNA. This sample is represented by fewer than 180,000 clones; 84% of them were singletons. About 2% of the sample belongs to the ten largest clones.

This clonotype was obtained from a man in his sixties or seventies with acute or convalescent COVID-19. Recombination joined TRBV5-6 with TRBJ2-2, and TRBD2 matches 7 of the central bases. The sequencing input was peripheral blood. The DNA sequence reads TGTGCCAGCAGCTGGACGGGGGGCACCGGGGAGCTGTTTTTT. This codes for CASSWTGGTGELFF.